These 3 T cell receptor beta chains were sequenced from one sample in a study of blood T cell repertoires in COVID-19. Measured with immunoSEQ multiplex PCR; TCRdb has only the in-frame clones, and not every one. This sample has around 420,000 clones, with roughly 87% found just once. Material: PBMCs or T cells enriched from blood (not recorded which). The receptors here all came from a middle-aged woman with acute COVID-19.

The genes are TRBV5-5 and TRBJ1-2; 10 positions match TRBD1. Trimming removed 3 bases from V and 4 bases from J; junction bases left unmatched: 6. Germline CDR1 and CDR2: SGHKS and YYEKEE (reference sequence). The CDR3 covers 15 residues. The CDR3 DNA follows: TGTGCCAGCAGCTCGGAGACAGGGGGCGGCTATGGCTACACCTTC. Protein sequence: CASSSETGGGYGYTF.

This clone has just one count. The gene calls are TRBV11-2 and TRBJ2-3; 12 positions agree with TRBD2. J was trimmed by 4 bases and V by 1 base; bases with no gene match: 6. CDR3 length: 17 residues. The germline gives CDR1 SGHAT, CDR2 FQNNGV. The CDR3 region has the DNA TGTGCCAGCAGCTTAGGTCTAGCGGGGGGGGCCCCAGATACGCAGTATTTT. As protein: CASSLGLAGGAPDTQYF.

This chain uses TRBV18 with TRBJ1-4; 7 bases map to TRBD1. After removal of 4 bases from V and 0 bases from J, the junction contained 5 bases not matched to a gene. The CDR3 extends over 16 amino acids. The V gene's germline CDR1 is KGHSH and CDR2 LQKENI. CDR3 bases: TGTGCCAGCTCACTTGTGACAGGGTCAACTAATGAAAAACTGTTTTTT. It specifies CASSLVTGSTNEKLFF.